This TCR beta chain was captured in a study of cytotoxic CD8 clonotypes in ibrutinib-treated CLL. The CDR3 contains 15 residues. Germline values: CDR1 MNHEY, CDR2 SMNVEV (reference sequence). Trimming pared 5 bases from V and 5 bases from J, leaving 19 bases between. Clones were sequenced by immunoSEQ multiplex PCR, and TCRdb holds only the in-frame ones, with some missing. The sample lists over 110,000 clones, about 91% occurring once. This clone came up a few times. The chain has TRBV27 and TRBJ2-7; no definite D call. The material was PBMCs, obtained after 12 months of ibrutinib treatment. The source of this sequence is a human donor with chronic lymphocytic leukemia. The CDR3: CASSPPDRPRDEQYF. The CDR3 bases are TGTGCCAGCAGTCCCCCGGACCGGCCCCGGGACGAGCAGTACTTC.